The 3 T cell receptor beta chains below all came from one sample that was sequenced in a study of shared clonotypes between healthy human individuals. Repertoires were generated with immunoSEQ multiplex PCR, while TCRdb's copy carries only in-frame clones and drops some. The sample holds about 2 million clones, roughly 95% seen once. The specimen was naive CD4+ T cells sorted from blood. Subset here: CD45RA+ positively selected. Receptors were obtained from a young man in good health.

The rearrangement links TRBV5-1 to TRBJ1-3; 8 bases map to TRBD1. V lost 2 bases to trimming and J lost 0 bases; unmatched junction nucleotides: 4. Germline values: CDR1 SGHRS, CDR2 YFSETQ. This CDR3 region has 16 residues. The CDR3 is CASSLRTGLSGNTIYF. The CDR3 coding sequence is TGCGCCAGCAGCTTACGGACAGGGCTCTCTGGAAACACCATATATTTT.

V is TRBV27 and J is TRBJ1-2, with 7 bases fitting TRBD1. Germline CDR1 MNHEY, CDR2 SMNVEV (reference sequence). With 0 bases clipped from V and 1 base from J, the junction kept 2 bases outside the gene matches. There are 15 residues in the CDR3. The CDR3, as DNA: TGTGCCAGCAGTTTATCCGGGACAGTTAACTATGGCTACACCTTC. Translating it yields CASSLSGTVNYGYTF.

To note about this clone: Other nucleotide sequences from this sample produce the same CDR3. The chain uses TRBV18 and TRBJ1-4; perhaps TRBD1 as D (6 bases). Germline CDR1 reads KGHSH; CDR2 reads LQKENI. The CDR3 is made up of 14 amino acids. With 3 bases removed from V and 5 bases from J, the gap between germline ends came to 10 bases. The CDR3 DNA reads TGTGCCAGCTCACCGGCCGGGGGCAATGAAAAACTGTTTTTT. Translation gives CASSPAGGNEKLFF.